A single sample gave rise to the 9 T cell receptor beta chains below, sequenced in a study of shared clonotypes between healthy human individuals. Using immunoSEQ multiplex PCR, the repertoire was profiled, and TCRdb retains in-frame clones only, with some absent. Counted here are a few hundred thousand clones, 60% to 70% occurring once; the ten biggest clones make up over 8.5%. Sequencing was carried out using memory CD4+ T cells sorted from blood. Subset in this sample: CD45RA-negative fraction. Source of these receptors: a young man in good health.

As DNA, the CDR3 is TGTGCCAGCAGTGAAATCGGGACAGGGTTGTCCGGGGAGCTGTTTTTT. Its translation is CASSEIGTGLSGELFF. The chain employs TRBV25-1 and TRBJ2-2; 9 bases are shared with TRBD1. Germline loops: CDR1 MGHDK, CDR2 SYGVNS. The CDR3 has 16 amino acids. V lost 2 bases, J lost 6 bases, and 7 bases stayed unmatched.

This clone was observed a handful of times. V and J are TRBV4-3 and TRBJ2-1; TRBD2 matches at 7 bases. The length of the CDR3 is 14 residues. Trimming at V came to 5 bases and at J to 6 bases, leaving 7 bases not matched to a gene. Germline V gives CDR1 LGHNA, CDR2 YSLEER. The CDR3 region has the DNA TGCGCCAGCAGCGGCGCCGGGGGGACCAATGAGCAGTTCTTC. Amino acids: CASSGAGGTNEQFF.

The chain couples TRBV11-2 to TRBJ2-1; 9 bases fit TRBD2. The CDR3 consists of 15 residues. Germline V gene sequence: CDR1 SGHAT, CDR2 FQNNGV. The ends lost 3 bases at V and 5 bases at J; junction bases unmatched: 5. CDR3 residues: CASSFLAGTHNEQFF. The CDR3 nucleotides read TGTGCCAGCAGCTTTCTAGCGGGAACCCACAATGAGCAGTTCTTC.

This clone was seen a few times. At the DNA level, this CDR3 is encoded by other sequences in the same sample as well. The genes are TRBV29-1 and TRBJ2-1; TRBD2 matches 9 bases. This CDR3 spans 14 amino acids. Germline lookup yields CDR1 SQVTM and CDR2 ANQGSEA. Trimming took 2 bases from V and 3 from J; bases not matched to a gene: 2. CDR3 sequence (DNA): TGCAGCGTTGAACTAGCGGGAAGCTACAATGAGCAGTTCTTC. It codes for CSVELAGSYNEQFF.

This clone came up a few times. The V gene is TRBV11-2, the J gene TRBJ2-7, with D maybe TRBD1 (5 bases). The germline V and J ends were trimmed by 11 bases and 3 bases, with 14 bases remaining between them. CDR1 SGHAT and CDR2 FQNNGV come from the germline V gene. This CDR3 spans 12 amino acids. The CDR3: CASGWGFYEQYF. In DNA form, the CDR3 reads TGTGCCTCAGGGTGGGGATTCTACGAGCAGTACTTC.

This rearrangement joins TRBV6-1 to TRBJ1-2; D possibly corresponds to TRBD1 (5 bases). Germline CDR1 MNHNS, CDR2 SASEGT. The CDR3 contains 14 residues. Trimming cost V 2 bases and J 3 bases, with 10 bases left between them. Here the CDR3 reads CASSERGGYYGYTF. In DNA, the CDR3 is TGTGCCAGCAGTGAAAGGGGCGGCTACTATGGCTACACCTTC.

This clone was found many times. Other DNA sequences in the sample encode the same CDR3. J is TRBJ2-7 and V is TRBV27; TRBD2 agrees at 13 bases. V was clipped by 2 bases and J by 4 bases; unmatched bases: 5. CDR1 is MNHEY, CDR2 SMNVEV, per germline (reference sequence). This CDR3 contains 16 residues. CDR3 amino acids: CASSLKGLAGPYEQYF. In DNA form, the CDR3 reads TGTGCCAGCAGTTTAAAGGGACTAGCGGGACCTTACGAGCAGTACTTC.

The chain uses TRBV11-2 and TRBJ2-1, with D tentatively TRBD1 (7 bases). The CDR3 is 14 residues long. Germline V gives CDR1 SGHAT, CDR2 FQNNGV. V was cut by 3 bases and J by 4 bases, with 10 bases left in between. The CDR3 reads CASSFRGTYNEQFF. CDR3 nucleotides: TGTGCCAGCAGCTTCAGGGGGACTTACAATGAGCAGTTCTTC.

The V call is TRBV28, the J call TRBJ2-6, with D hard to call. CDR1 MDHEN and CDR2 SYDVKM come from the germline V gene. With 5 bases removed from V and 4 bases from J, the gap between germline ends came to 12 bases. The CDR3 contains 15 residues. In nucleotides, the CDR3 is TGTGCCAGCAGTAACAGTGACACCGGGGCCAACGTCCTGACTTTC. Translated, it gives CASSNSDTGANVLTF.